The present entry profiles one TCR beta chain with its context. This clonotype was recorded many times. No antigen is known for it. Per-base qualities were not stored, and no clone one base away is much larger. The entry originates in a study of early T cells in non-severe SARS-CoV-2 infection (dated by TCRdb to about 2021). Regarding the research as a whole: TCR sequencing used bulk RNA from unsorted whole blood, so alpha and beta chains could not be paired. What the study reported, not specific to this receptor: VDJdb matching was skewed toward anti-spike CD8 responses and likely underestimated virus-specific expansions, missing private and CD4 specificities.

The study was a case-control design nested within a healthcare worker cohort in London, UK, with weekly nasopharyngeal swab PCR tests and blood sampling. Healthcare workers were recruited during the week of the UK lockdown, between 23 and 31 March 2020, and followed weekly for up to about 15 weeks. From the germline V gene, CDR1 is SQVTM and CDR2 is ANQGSEA. V is shortened by 3 bases, J by 5 bases, and the region joining them spans 13 bases. The CDR3 spans 13 residues, from the cysteine through the phenylalanine. The only DNA kept is the CDR3, 39 bases in frame from the first base. The method behind the library was 5' RACE. Data came from a NextSeq 500. To correct for sequencing error and PCR bias, the TCR library protocol tagged individual cDNA molecules with unique molecular identifiers. Sequencing covered both TCR alpha and beta chains, and within each sample the abundances of alpha and beta sequences were tightly co-correlated. Concerning the study's data processing: Decombinator V4 was used to annotate TCR sequences for V gene, J gene and CDR3. TCRs were defined as expanded if a significant change between any two time points was detected under a Poisson model with p below 0.0001. TCR abundances were normalised to the total number of TCRs sequenced per sample and were expressed as counts per million. MAIT TCRs were defined by TRAV1-2 paired with TRAJ12, TRAJ20 or TRAJ33, and iNKT TCRs by TRAV10 paired with TRAJ18. A search of VDJdb, accessed on 1 November 2021, was run for TCRs annotated to CMV, EBV and SARS-CoV-2, with TCRs annotated for multiple antigens excluded. Using fastp at Q25 and MiXCR, TCRdb reprocessed the public reads and kept productive beta chains. Every entry covers one CDR3 protein and lists the most common genes and DNA from its rows. What appears here as the V and J calls and clone size reflects TCRdb's work, not the paper's. The sample includes some 27,000 distinct CDR3 sequences, with roughly 4.5% observed a single time. The leading ten clones occupy under 13% of the sample.

The TCR comes from an adult who was a healthcare worker with PCR-confirmed SARS-CoV-2 infection or an uninfected control (not recorded which). The sequence links TRBV29-1 to TRBJ1-1; TRBD1 is perhaps the D gene, given 5 matching bases. Sequencing used whole blood. CDR3 region: CSVEARDGTEAFF. The DNA sequence is given as TGCAGCGTTGAGGCCAGGGATGGGACTGAAGCTTTCTTT. The full variable domain, with segments outside the CDR3 supplied by the reference TRBV29-1 and TRBJ1-1 proteins, appears as SAVISQKPSRDICQRGTSLTIQCQVDSQVTMMFWYRQQPGQSLTLIATANQGSEATYESGFVIDKFPISRPNLTFSTLTVSNMSPEDSSIYLCSVEARDGTEAFFGQGTRLTVV.